The clone carrying this T cell receptor beta chain has a handful of counts. Its antigen is unknown. This sample is drawn from a study of vaccination and CD4 T cells after COVID-19. Turning to the study itself: The convalescents comprised six males and four females, two of them Hispanic.

Sample treatment: roughly 10-day PBMC culture with coronavirus spike peptide pools or control peptides (ViraFEST assay). IL-2 at around 9.4 IU/ml and peptide pools at roughly 10 ug/ml were added to PBMCs cultured at a few million per well. The assay that was used to sequence DNA from cultured CD4+ T cells was the Oncomine TCR Beta short-read assay. TCRdb fed the PCR reads into MiXCR, producing one record per CDR3 protein. The data hold roughly 16,000 distinct CDR3 sequences, with 45% to 55% observed a single time. The CDR3 length is 13 residues. The J segment lost 8 bases and the V segment lost 4 bases, leaving 5 bases of the junction unmatched. Germline CDR1 reads WNHNN; CDR2 reads SYGVQD (reference sequence).

The receptor comes from a human donor who had recovered from COVID-19. Material for sequencing was CD4+ T cells from blood, cultured in vitro. The rearrangement joins TRBV10-1 to TRBJ1-2; 9 bases align to TRBD1. CDR3 nucleotides: TGCGCCAGCAGTGGATCGACAGGGGGGGGCTACACCTTC. It yields the protein CASSGSTGGGYTF.